Detailed here is one T cell receptor (beta chain). This record belongs to a study of blood T cell repertoires in COVID-19. TCRdb's table, derived via immunoSEQ multiplex PCR, lists solely in-frame clones and lacks some. The repertoire holds about 170,000 clones, approximately 91% seen once, with 4.5% to 5% in the top ten. Sequencing used peripheral blood. This sequence originates from a young man with COVID-19, enrolled during active disease.

The CDR3 nucleotides are TGTGCCAGCAGCCCTCGACAGGGCTTGGCCTTCTACGAGCAGTACTTC. Translated, it gives CASSPRQGLAFYEQYF. The chain has TRBV3-1 (or the pseudogene TRBV3-2) and TRBJ2-7; TRBD1 agrees at 7 bases. V lost 4 bases to trimming and J lost 3 bases; unmatched junction nucleotides: 12. CDR1 is LGHDT, CDR2 YNNKEL, per germline (reference sequence). The CDR3 is 16 amino acids.